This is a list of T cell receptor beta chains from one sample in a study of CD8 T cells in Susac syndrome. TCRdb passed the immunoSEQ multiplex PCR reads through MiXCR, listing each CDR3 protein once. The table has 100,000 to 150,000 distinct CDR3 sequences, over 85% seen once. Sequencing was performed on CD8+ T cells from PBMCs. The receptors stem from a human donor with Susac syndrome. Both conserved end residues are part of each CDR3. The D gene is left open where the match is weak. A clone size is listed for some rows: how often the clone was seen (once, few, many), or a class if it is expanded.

CAWSVERETKIMNTEAFF	TGTGCCTGGAGTGTTGAGCGGGAAACCAAAATCATGAACACTGAAGCTTTCTTT	NA	TRBV30	TRBJ1-1	NA
CASSVMAGGTEAFF	TGTGCCAGCAGCGTAATGGCGGGGGGCACTGAAGCTTTCTTT	NA	TRBV14	TRBJ1-1	NA
CASSLELAVTYEQYF	TGTGCCAGCAGCTTAGAACTAGCGGTGACCTACGAGCAGTACTTC	NA	TRBV11-2	TRBJ2-7	TRBD2
CASSPGLENTGELFF	TGCGCCAGCAGCCCCGGACTAGAGAACACCGGGGAGCTGTTTTTT	NA	TRBV4-3	TRBJ2-2	TRBD2
CASSLYDSWNTEAFF	TGTGCCAGCAGTTTATATGACAGCTGGAACACTGAAGCTTTCTTT	NA	TRBV27	TRBJ1-1	NA
CASSQRDRGFYEQYF	TGCGCCAGCAGTCAACGAGACAGGGGGTTCTACGAGCAGTACTTC	NA	TRBV23-1	TRBJ2-7	TRBD1
CASSGAPAAYNEQFF	TGTGCCAGCAGTGGTGCCCCGGCAGCCTACAATGAGCAGTTCTTC	NA	TRBV25-1	TRBJ2-1	NA
CASSGLDTQYF	TGTGCCAGCAGCGGTCTGGATACGCAGTATTTT	NA	TRBV9	TRBJ2-3	NA
CASSIVASGRGPYNEQFF	TGTGCCAGTAGTATAGTTGCTAGCGGGAGGGGTCCCTACAATGAGCAGTTCTTC	NA	TRBV19	TRBJ2-1	TRBD2
CASSVSGGDTGELFF	TGTGCCAGCAGCGTCAGCGGGGGAGACACCGGGGAGCTGTTTTTT	NA	TRBV9	TRBJ2-2	TRBD2
CSAEEGEGHSKEQYF	TGCAGTGCCGAAGAGGGGGAGGGCCATTCTAAAGAGCAGTACTTC	NA	TRBV20-1	TRBJ2-7	NA
CASSTRQGYYNEQFF	TGTGCCAGCAGTACCCGACAGGGCTACTACAATGAGCAGTTCTTC	NA	TRBV6-1	TRBJ2-1	TRBD1
CASSQGGEGLYRFF	TGCGCCAGCAGCCAAGGAGGTGAGGGGCTTTACCGGTTCTTT	NA	TRBV4-3	TRBJ1-1	NA
CATSSEEEGIGSEQYF	TGTGCCACCAGCTCAGAGGAAGAAGGGATAGGATCCGAGCAGTACTTC	NA	TRBV15	TRBJ2-7	NA
CASSYSEGTQETQYF	TGTGCCAGCAGTTACTCGGAGGGGACCCAAGAGACCCAGTACTTC	NA	TRBV6-5	TRBJ2-5	NA
CASKEGTQETQYF	TGTGCCAGCAAAGAAGGGACTCAAGAGACCCAGTACTTC	NA	TRBV2	TRBJ2-5	NA
CASSIAGTFNNEQFF	TGTGCCAGTAGTATAGCCGGGACCTTTAACAATGAGCAGTTCTTC	NA	TRBV19	TRBJ2-1	NA
CASSPTSQRVSSYEQYF	TGTGCCAGCAGCCCCACGTCCCAGCGGGTGAGCTCCTACGAGCAGTACTTC	NA	TRBV12-3/TRBV12-4	TRBJ2-7	NA
CSAQLAGVPYEQYF	TGCAGTGCTCAACTAGCGGGGGTCCCCTACGAGCAGTACTTC	NA	TRBV20-1	TRBJ2-7	TRBD2
CASSVSSGRNEQFF	TGTGCCAGCAGCGTATCAAGCGGGCGCAATGAGCAGTTCTTC	NA	TRBV9	TRBJ2-1	NA
CASSVEASASEKLFF	TGTGCCAGCAGTGTCGAGGCCAGTGCATCTGAAAAACTGTTTTTT	NA	TRBV25-1	TRBJ1-4	NA
CASSQTGDFSYEQYF	TGCGCCAGCAGCCAGACAGGGGACTTCTCCTACGAGCAGTACTTC	NA	TRBV4-1	TRBJ2-7	TRBD1
CASSVEDRAVEQYF	TGTGCCAGCAGCGTAGAGGACAGGGCGGTCGAGCAGTACTTC	NA	TRBV9	TRBJ2-7	TRBD1
CASSETSGSYNEQFF	TGTGCCAGCAGTGAGACAAGCGGGTCGTACAATGAGCAGTTCTTC	NA	TRBV6-4	TRBJ2-1	NA
CSAREPGLATAEQYF	TGCAGTGCTAGAGAGCCGGGACTAGCTACCGCCGAGCAGTACTTC	NA	TRBV20-1	TRBJ2-7	TRBD2
CASSQGGRTIYNEQFF	TGTGCCAGCAGCCAAGGTGGGCGGACTATCTACAATGAGCAGTTCTTC	NA	TRBV3-1	TRBJ2-1	NA
CASSRERQGASEQYF	TGCGCCAGCAGCCGAGAGAGACAGGGGGCATCCGAGCAGTACTTC	NA	TRBV4-3	TRBJ2-7	TRBD1
CASSQDGPSGEADTQYF	TGCGCCAGCAGCCAAGATGGGCCTAGCGGGGAGGCAGATACGCAGTATTTT	NA	TRBV4-1	TRBJ2-3	TRBD2
CASSPEASGGFLGQYF	TGTGCCAGCAGCCCCGAGGCTAGCGGAGGATTCCTCGGGCAGTACTTC	once	TRBV9	TRBJ2-7	TRBD2
CASSQDITGGTDTQYF	TGCGCCAGCAGCCAAGATATCACAGGGGGCACAGATACGCAGTATTTT	NA	TRBV4-1	TRBJ2-3	TRBD1
CASSVEDAPNTEAFF	TGTGCCAGCAGCGTAGAGGATGCCCCGAACACTGAAGCTTTCTTT	NA	TRBV9	TRBJ1-1	NA
CASSGGLAGGTDTQYF	TGTGCCAGCAGTGGGGGACTAGCGGGAGGCACAGATACGCAGTATTTT	NA	TRBV6-4	TRBJ2-3	TRBD2
CSAPLPAANYGYTF	TGCAGTGCCCCCCTCCCCGCAGCAAACTATGGCTACACCTTC	NA	TRBV20-1	TRBJ1-2	NA
CASSPLRAYEQYF	TGTGCCAGCAGCCCGTTAAGAGCCTACGAGCAGTACTTC	NA	TRBV7-2	TRBJ2-7	NA
CAVDRALGGYTF	TGTGCCGTAGACAGAGCGCTAGGTGGCTACACCTTC	NA	TRBV30	TRBJ1-2	NA
CASSPRTADYGYTF	TGTGCCAGCTCACCTCGGACAGCTGACTATGGCTACACCTTC	NA	TRBV12-3/TRBV12-4	TRBJ1-2	NA
CASSLMDRNTEAFF	TGTGCCAGCAGCTTAATGGACAGGAACACTGAAGCTTTCTTT	NA	TRBV7-8	TRBJ1-1	NA
CASSRTGGRTEAFF	TGTGCCAGCAGCCGGACAGGGGGGCGAACTGAAGCTTTCTTT	NA	TRBV12-3/TRBV12-4	TRBJ1-1	TRBD1
CASSTWDENYEQYF	TGTGCCAGTAGTACTTGGGACGAAAACTACGAGCAGTACTTC	NA	TRBV19	TRBJ2-7	NA
CAFDLDTQYF	TGTGCCTTTGACCTGGATACGCAGTATTTT	once	TRBV30	TRBJ2-3	NA
CAWSVLAGGEQFF	TGTGCCTGGAGTGTACTAGCGGGGGGTGAGCAGTTCTTC	once	TRBV30	TRBJ2-1	TRBD2
CASSPTGSNTEAFF	TGTGCCAGCAGCCCCACAGGGAGTAACACTGAAGCTTTCTTT	NA	TRBV3-1	TRBJ1-1	NA
CASSSLRYRASREKLFF	TGTGCCAGCAGCTCGTTAAGGTACAGGGCGAGCAGGGAAAAACTGTTTTTT	NA	TRBV7-3	TRBJ1-4	NA
CATSGQRTGPDPEEQYF	TGTGCCACCAGTGGCCAAAGAACCGGGCCAGACCCCGAGGAGCAGTACTTC	NA	TRBV24-1	TRBJ2-7	NA
CASEPNEQFF	TGTGCCAGCGAGCCGAATGAGCAGTTCTTC	NA	TRBV2	TRBJ2-1	NA
CASRPPGQYTGELFF	TGTGCCAGCAGGCCGCCGGGACAGTACACCGGGGAGCTGTTTTTT	NA	TRBV12-3/TRBV12-4	TRBJ2-2	TRBD1
CSARDHRQFGNYGYTF	TGCAGTGCTAGAGATCACCGACAATTTGGGAACTATGGCTACACCTTC	NA	TRBV20-1	TRBJ1-2	NA
CASSQEVAEQYF	TGTGCCAGCAGCCAAGAGGTCGCCGAGCAGTACTTC	NA	TRBV14	TRBJ2-7	NA
CSASNRDTEAFF	TGCAGTGCAAGTAACAGGGACACTGAAGCTTTCTTT	NA	TRBV20-1	TRBJ1-1	NA
CASRAGTGLNTEAFF	TGTGCCAGCAGGGCGGGGACAGGGTTGAACACTGAAGCTTTCTTT	NA	TRBV6-4	TRBJ1-1	TRBD1
CAWNLAGSGDTQYF	TGTGCCTGGAACCTAGCGGGGTCCGGGGATACGCAGTATTTT	NA	TRBV30	TRBJ2-3	TRBD2
CASSVEGGGQETQYF	TGTGCCAGCAGCGTAGAGGGAGGTGGTCAAGAGACCCAGTACTTC	NA	TRBV9	TRBJ2-5	NA
CASSPRGDAYNEQFF	TGTGCCAGCAGTCCACGGGGGGATGCCTACAATGAGCAGTTCTTC	NA	TRBV12-3/TRBV12-4	TRBJ2-1	TRBD2
CSVVGGSYNEQFF	TGCAGCGTTGTCGGTGGGAGCTACAATGAGCAGTTCTTC	NA	TRBV29-1	TRBJ2-1	NA
CASSVEGNQPQHF	TGTGCCAGCAGTGTGGAGGGAAATCAGCCCCAGCATTTT	NA	TRBV27	TRBJ1-5	NA
CASSLADSFEQYF	TGTGCCAGCAGCTTGGCCGACAGCTTCGAGCAGTACTTC	NA	TRBV5-4	TRBJ2-7	NA